Shown below are 16 T cell receptor beta chains from a single sample sequenced in a study of memory CD4+ T cells and cytomegalovirus serostatus. Clones were read by immunoSEQ multiplex PCR, and TCRdb kept only the in-frame ones, dropping some. The sample carries about 92,000 clones, 80% recorded once. The sort gate was single viable CD3+CD4+CD8-CD45RO+ cells for memory CD4+ T cells. Sequenced: memory CD4+ T cells from blood. The receptor set was obtained from an adult in good health and CMV-seropositive.

Here the CDR3 DNA reads TGTGCCAGCAGCCCAGGGGGTAAGAGGGGGTTCGGAGCTTTCTTT. Protein: CASSPGGKRGFGAFF. The chain joins TRBV7-8 to TRBJ1-1; TRBD1 matches at 7 bases. CDR3 length: 15 residues. Trimming took 5 bases from V and 10 from J; bases not matched to a gene: 16. Germline CDR1 SGHVS, CDR2 FQNEAQ.

This clone was found once. Distinct nucleotide sequences in the sample also encode this CDR3. V gene TRBV5-8 combines with J gene TRBJ1-2; no clear D. Between the trimmed V and J ends, which lost 0 bases and 5 bases, there was a span of 5 bases. This CDR3 is built from 12 residues. The V gene's germline CDR1 is SGHTS and CDR2 YDEGEE. CDR3: CASSLAGYGYTF. The CDR3 nucleotides read TGTGCCAGCAGCTTGGCCGGGTATGGCTACACCTTC.

The count of this clone is one. J is TRBJ2-7 and V is TRBV28; D possibly corresponds to TRBD2 (5 bases). Trimming pared 5 bases from V and 4 bases from J, leaving 15 bases between. From germline, CDR1 is MDHEN and CDR2 SYDVKM. The CDR3 consists of 14 residues. In DNA form, the CDR3 reads TGTGCCAGCAGTGGTGCGGAGCGGATTTACGAGCAGTACTTC. Its protein is CASSGAERIYEQYF.

This clone showed up just once. V usage is TRBV7-9 and J usage is TRBJ1-1; D perhaps matches TRBD1 (5 bases). Germline CDR1 and CDR2: SEHNR and FQNEAQ (reference sequence). The CDR3 is made up of 11 amino acids. Trimming shortened V by 3 bases and J by 10 bases, and 9 bases separated the two germline ends. CDR3 nucleotides: TGTGCCAGCAGCTTGGGGGAGGGAGCTTTCTTT. Amino acid sequence: CASSLGEGAFF.

The V call is TRBV6-5, the J call TRBJ1-5; D remains unclear. Germline V gene lookup returns CDR1 MNHEY and CDR2 SVGAGI. The CDR3 spans 15 residues. The V gene lost 2 bases and the J gene lost 3 bases, with 11 bases spanning the gap. This CDR3 is CASSYGRTSNQPQHF. CDR3 nucleotide sequence: TGTGCCAGCAGTTACGGCAGGACCTCCAATCAGCCCCAGCATTTT.

This chain uses TRBV4-2 with TRBJ2-2, with TRBD2 matching over 7 bases. In germline, CDR1 is LGHNA, CDR2 YNFKEQ. There are 14 residues in the CDR3. V was clipped by 4 bases and J by 3 bases; unmatched bases: 2. CDR3 bases: TGTGCCAGCAGCCGCGGGAGCGACACCGGGGAGCTGTTTTTT. This sequence encodes CASSRGSDTGELFF.

This chain uses TRBV28 with TRBJ1-3, with 7 nucleotides matching TRBD1. J gave up 1 base and V 6 bases, and 3 bases lay outside the gene matches. The CDR3 is 14 amino acids. Germline CDR1 reads MDHEN; CDR2 reads SYDVKM. CDR3 nucleotides: TGTGCCAGCAGGACAGGGAATTCTGGAAACACCATATATTTT. As protein: CASRTGNSGNTIYF.

The chain has TRBV29-1 and TRBJ1-4; D call uncertain. The ends were cut back, 4 bases at V and 8 bases at J, with 11 bases in the middle. The germline CDR1 and CDR2 sequences are SQVTM and ANQGSEA. This CDR3 spans 12 amino acids. The CDR3 sequence is CSVGAVGEKLFF. CDR3 in DNA: TGCAGCGTTGGGGCAGTAGGGGAAAAACTGTTTTTT.

The V gene is TRBV7-3, the J gene TRBJ2-3; D uncertain. The V gene lost 5 bases and the J gene lost 0 bases, with 12 bases spanning the gap. The V gene's germline CDR1 is SGHTA and CDR2 FQGTGA. The CDR3 spans 15 residues. In nucleotides, the CDR3 is TGTGCCAGCAGCCCCCGGCCCGCTAGCACAGATACGCAGTATTTT. Translation gives CASSPRPASTDTQYF.

The V and J genes are TRBV11-2 and TRBJ2-3, with D unclear. V was shortened by 2 bases and J by 2 bases, with 8 bases between the two germline ends. Germline lookup yields CDR1 SGHAT and CDR2 FQNNGV. CDR3 size: 14 residues. CDR3 in DNA: TGTGCCAGCAGCTTACAGTTTTCCACAGATACGCAGTATTTT. This encodes CASSLQFSTDTQYF.

This sequence joins TRBV7-9 and TRBJ2-7; the match to TRBD1 covers 9 bases. The V gene end was trimmed by 1 base and the J gene end by 7 bases; junction bases not matched to a gene: 2. The CDR3 has 13 amino acids. Germline-derived CDR1 and CDR2 are SEHNR and FQNEAQ (reference sequence). The CDR3 region has the DNA TGTGCCAGCAGCTTAGACAGGGGGCAGGAGCAGTACTTC. Its protein is CASSLDRGQEQYF.

The sample holds a few counts of this clone. The chain recombines TRBV7-9 with TRBJ1-1; no firm D call. CDR1 SEHNR and CDR2 FQNEAQ come from the germline V gene (reference sequence). The CDR3 covers 14 residues. V was trimmed by 2 bases and J by 1 base, leaving 8 bases between them. The CDR3 nucleotides read TGTGCCAGCAGCTTATTTGGGTCGAACACTGAAGCTTTCTTT. It specifies CASSLFGSNTEAFF.

This chain uses TRBV7-9 with TRBJ1-2; D is unresolved. Germline V CDR1 and CDR2: SEHNR, FQNEAQ (reference sequence). With 2 bases removed from V and 8 bases from J, the gap between germline ends came to 15 bases. This CDR3 contains 14 residues. CDR3 coding DNA: TGTGCCAGCAGCTTAAACGGCGGTTCCTGGGGCTACACCTTC. Its protein is CASSLNGGSWGYTF.

As concerns this clone: One end of the junction is discordant with germline, which a read error may explain. The V call is TRBV7-7, the J call TRBJ2-5; the match to TRBD2 covers 8 bases. CDR1 SSHAT and CDR2 FNYEAQ come from the germline V gene (reference sequence). The CDR3 is 14 residues long. This chain's CDR3 is CASSLGREGETQYF. Here the CDR3 DNA reads TGTGCTAGCAGCTTAGGACGGGAGGGGGAGACCCAGTACTTC. The variable domain in full, with the rest retrieved from reference TRBV7-7 and TRBJ2-5, is GAGVSQSPRYKVTKRGQDVTLRCDPISSHATLYWYQQALGQGPEFLTYFNYEAQPDKSGLPSDRFSAERPEGSISTLTIQRTEQRDSAMYRCASSLGREGETQYFGPGTRLLVL.

V usage is TRBV13 and J usage is TRBJ2-5; D may be TRBD1 (6 bases). This CDR3 comprises 13 residues. Germline values: CDR1 PRHDT, CDR2 FYEKMQ (reference sequence). Trimming removed 5 bases from V and 2 bases from J, with 9 bases in between. The chain's CDR3 is CASSPRGQETQYF. The CDR3 nucleotides read TGTGCCAGCAGCCCCAGGGGTCAAGAGACCCAGTACTTC. The entire variable domain, with the rest obtained from reference TRBV13 and TRBJ2-5, is as follows: AAGVIQSPRHLIKEKRETATLKCYPIPRHDTVYWYQQGPGQDPQFLISFYEKMQSDKGSIPDRFSAQQFSDYHSELNMSSLELGDSALYFCASSPRGQETQYFGPGTRLLVL.

The J gene is TRBJ1-2, the V gene TRBV6-1; D unresolved. The V gene lost 8 bases and the J gene lost 2 bases, with 12 bases spanning the gap. The CDR3 has 13 residues. The V gene's germline CDR1 is MNHNS and CDR2 SASEGT. The CDR3 DNA follows: TGTGCCAGCCAGTCAGACCGAAACTATGGCTACACCTTC. Encoded protein: CASQSDRNYGYTF.